This TCR beta chain was observed in a study of Graves' ophthalmopathy and Graves' hyperthyroidism. Researchers took RNA transcripts and amplified TCR beta CDR3 regions from them. Second-round multiplex PCR came after first-round RT-PCR with HTBI primers. From the multiplex PCR reads, TCRdb called clonotypes with MiXCR, one entry per CDR3 protein. In the table there are hundreds of thousands of distinct CDR3 sequences, 22% of which are singletons. The CDR3 runs 15 residues. J was trimmed by 3 bases and V by 7 bases; bases with no gene match: 11. The germline gives CDR1 MNHNS, CDR2 SASEGT. Stable hyperthyroidism meant no progression to ophthalmopathy within 18 months of follow-up. Certain patients were not enrolled. These were patients with other autoimmune diseases, uncontrolled infections, pregnancy or lactation. This clonotype was seen at least ten times.

This TCR derives from a woman younger than 35 with stable Graves' hyperthyroidism. Some clones in this sample may be carry-over from other donors' samples. The sequenced sample consisted of peripheral blood. The gene calls are TRBV6-1 and TRBJ2-7, with 8 bases that match TRBD2. CDR3 nucleotides: TGTGCCAGCACCAGCCGGGGGGGTTTGAACTACGAGCAGTACTTC. Translation: CASTSRGGLNYEQYF.